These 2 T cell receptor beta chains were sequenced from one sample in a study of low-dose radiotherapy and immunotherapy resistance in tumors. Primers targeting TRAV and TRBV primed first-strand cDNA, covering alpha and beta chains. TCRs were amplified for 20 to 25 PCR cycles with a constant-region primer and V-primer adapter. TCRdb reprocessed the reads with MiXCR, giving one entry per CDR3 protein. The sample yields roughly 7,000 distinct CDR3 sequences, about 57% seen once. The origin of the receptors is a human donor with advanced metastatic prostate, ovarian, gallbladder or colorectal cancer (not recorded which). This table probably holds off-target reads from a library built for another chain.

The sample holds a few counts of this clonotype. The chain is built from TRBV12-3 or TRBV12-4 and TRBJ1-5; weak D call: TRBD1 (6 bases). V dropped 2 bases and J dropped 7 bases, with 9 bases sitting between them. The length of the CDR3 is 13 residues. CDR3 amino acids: CASSLSDRQPQHF. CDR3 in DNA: TGTGCCAGCAGTTTATCCGACAGGCAGCCCCAGCATTTT.

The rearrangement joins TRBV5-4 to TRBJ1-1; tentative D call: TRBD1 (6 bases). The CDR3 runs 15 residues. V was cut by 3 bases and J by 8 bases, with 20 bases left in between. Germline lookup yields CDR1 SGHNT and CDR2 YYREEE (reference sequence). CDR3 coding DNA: TGTGCCAGCAGCTGGGGGGGCGGCGCGTATCAGGAAGCTTTCTTT. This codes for CASSWGGGAYQEAFF.